Listed below are T cell receptor beta chains from one sample, sequenced in a study of CD8+CD57+ T cells in acquired aplastic anemia. One entry per CDR3 protein results from TCRdb running MiXCR on the reads. In the table there are around 430,000 distinct CDR3 sequences, roughly a third of which are singletons. Material for sequencing was sorted CD4+, CD8+, or CD8+CD57+ T cells (not recorded which) from PBMCs. These receptors all stem from a human donor with aplastic anemia. The CDR3 runs from the conserved cysteine through the conserved F or W. The D gene is left open where the match is weak. The listing skips clone size in some rows; elsewhere it reads once, few, many or a size class.

CDR3nt	CDR3aa	d_gene	abundance	j_gene	v_gene
TGCAGTGCTAAACAGGGAAGCAACACTGAAGCTTTCTTT	CSAKQGSNTEAFF	.	many	TRBJ1-1	TRBV20-1
TGTGCCAGCAGTTCGGCGGGGGTGGATACGCAGTATTTT	CASSSAGVDTQYF	TRBD2	.	TRBJ2-3	TRBV10-3
TGCGCCAGCAGCCACATCGGGACAGGGACAGAGGCCCAGTACTTC	CASSHIGTGTEAQYF	TRBD1	.	TRBJ2-5	TRBV4-1
TGCGCCAGCAGCGATTACAGCATCAACACTGAAGCTTTCTTT	CASSDYSINTEAFF	.	.	TRBJ1-1	TRBV5-1
TGTGCCAGCAGCCAATTAGTTGGACGTCAGGGGGGCTACGAGCAGTACTTC	CASSQLVGRQGGYEQYF	.	many	TRBJ2-7	TRBV14
TGCAGTGCTAGACCCGACAGTTCCTACGAGCAGTACTTC	CSARPDSSYEQYF	.	many	TRBJ2-7	TRBV20-1
TGTGCCAGCGGAGATAACTATGGCTACACCTTC	CASGDNYGYTF	.	many	TRBJ1-2	TRBV7-9
TGTGCCAGCAGTGACGGACAGGGAAGATGGACCCAGTACTTC	CASSDGQGRWTQYF	TRBD1	few	TRBJ2-5	TRBV6-1
TGTGCCAGCAGTGAAGAAAGGAACAGGCCGGCTTTCTTT	CASSEERNRPAFF	.	.	TRBJ1-1	TRBV6-1
TGTGCCAGCAGCTTGCAGCCTAACGCTAATTCACCCCTCCACTTT	CASSLQPNANSPLHF	.	.	TRBJ1-6	TRBV7-9
TGCGCCAGCAGCTCCTCGAATAGGGACGGCCAAGAGACCCAGTACTTC	CASSSSNRDGQETQYF	.	.	TRBJ2-5	TRBV5-1
TGTGCCAGCAGCCTTACCTCGGACAGAAACTATGGCTACACCTTC	CASSLTSDRNYGYTF	.	many	TRBJ1-2	TRBV2
TGTGCCACCAGCAGCTCTCCAACAGAGACCCAGTACTTC	CATSSSPTETQYF	.	many	TRBJ2-5	TRBV15
TGTGCCACAGCCCTGTTTTCTGGCGGGAGCACAGATACGCAGTATTTT	CATALFSGGSTDTQYF	.	many	TRBJ2-3	TRBV25-1
TGTGCCAGCAGTGTCAGGGACGCGGGGACCCAGTACTTC	CASSVRDAGTQYF	.	few	TRBJ2-5	TRBV2
TGTGCCAGTAGTTTCACAGGGGTCTACGAGCAGTACTTC	CASSFTGVYEQYF	TRBD1	many	TRBJ2-7	TRBV19
TGTGCCAGCAACCAAGACGGGTATATTTCACCCCTCCACTTT	CASNQDGYISPLHF	.	many	TRBJ1-6	TRBV9
TGCAGTGCTAGAGATAGGGTCCAGGGGAGTGAAAAACTGTTTTTT	CSARDRVQGSEKLFF	.	.	TRBJ1-4	TRBV20-1
TGTGCGATCGCCGTTGGAAACACCATATATTTT	CAIAVGNTIYF	.	once	TRBJ1-3	TRBV12-3/TRBV12-4
TGCAGTGTTGACCAAAGAGTCGGGGTCGGCTACACCTTC	CSVDQRVGVGYTF	.	.	TRBJ1-2	TRBV29-1
TGTGCCAGTAGTATAACTGTGGGAAACATGAACACTGAAGCTTTCTTT	CASSITVGNMNTEAFF	.	.	TRBJ1-1	TRBV19
TGTGCCAGCAGTGAGGACAGGATCTACGAGCAGTACTTC	CASSEDRIYEQYF	TRBD1	few	TRBJ2-7	TRBV6-1
TGTGCCTGGAGTCCCCCCACAGATACGCAGTATTTT	CAWSPPTDTQYF	.	.	TRBJ2-3	TRBV30
TGTGCCAGCAGTTTCCAGGGGTCGGTCTACGAGCAGTACTTC	CASSFQGSVYEQYF	.	few	TRBJ2-7	TRBV28
TGTGCCAGCAGCCTCCCGGGACAGGGAAAAGGGGGCTACACCTTC	CASSLPGQGKGGYTF	TRBD1	.	TRBJ1-2	TRBV7-2
TGTGCCAGCAGCTTAGATTCGGGACAGGGGCCCTTCCCGCCCTACGAGCAGTACTTC	CASSLDSGQGPFPPYEQYF	TRBD1	few	TRBJ2-7	TRBV11-2
TGTGCCAGCAGCGTAGTACCGGGAGGGTCCGGCGAGCAGTACTTC	CASSVVPGGSGEQYF	TRBD2	many	TRBJ2-7	TRBV9
TGTGCCAGTAGTATTAAGGGTGGGGATCAGCCCCAGCATTTT	CASSIKGGDQPQHF	.	many	TRBJ1-5	TRBV19
TGTGCCAGCAGTCCGCAGGGGGCGCTTTACAATGAGCAGTTCTTC	CASSPQGALYNEQFF	TRBD1	.	TRBJ2-1	TRBV6-2/TRBV6-3
TGTGCCAGTAGCCACGGACTAGCGATTACCTACGAGCAGTACTTC	CASSHGLAITYEQYF	TRBD2	many	TRBJ2-7	TRBV19
TGTGCCATCAGTGAGTCGGGACTAGCGGGAGGACAAGATACGCAGTATTTT	CAISESGLAGGQDTQYF	TRBD2	.	TRBJ2-3	TRBV10-3
TGCGCCAGCAGCCCCTCTTTTCAGGGTGGGGAGCAGCTCTTC	CASSPSFQGGEQLF	.	.	TRBJ2-7	TRBV5-1
TGTGCCAGCACCGTAAGCGGGGCGCAAGAGACCCAGTACTTC	CASTVSGAQETQYF	TRBD2	many	TRBJ2-5	TRBV7-9
TGTGCCAGCAGCGTTGGAATGACTAGCCAAAGGACAGATACGCAGTATTTT	CASSVGMTSQRTDTQYF	TRBD2	few	TRBJ2-3	TRBV9
TGTGCCAGCAGCTTAAGGACAAACAATGAGCAGTTCTTC	CASSLRTNNEQFF	.	many	TRBJ2-1	TRBV7-3
TGTGCCATCAGTGGGGGACAGGGGGTCAATCAGCCCCAGCATTTT	CAISGGQGVNQPQHF	TRBD1	many	TRBJ1-5	TRBV10-3
TGTGCCAGCCTACCAACAGATACGCAGTATTTT	CASLPTDTQYF	.	.	TRBJ2-3	TRBV7-9
TGTGCCAGCAGCCCGGGGACAGGGTCCACAGATACGCAGTATTTT	CASSPGTGSTDTQYF	TRBD1	.	TRBJ2-3	TRBV11-2
TGTGCCAGCAGCCGCACGGGCAATACGGGATTCTCTGGAAACACCATATATTTT	CASSRTGNTGFSGNTIYF	.	.	TRBJ1-3	TRBV14
TGTGCCAGCGGTAGGGCAGGGAACAGTCTTGAGGACTTC	CASGRAGNSLEDF	.	.	TRBJ2-7	TRBV5-6
TGTGCCAGTAGTATAGAGACAGGATACAATGAGCAGTTCTTC	CASSIETGYNEQFF	.	many	TRBJ2-1	TRBV19
TGTGCCAGCAGCGTAGGGAGAGGATATGGCTACACCTTC	CASSVGRGYGYTF	.	few	TRBJ1-2	TRBV7-9
TGTGCCAGCAGTTCGACTAGCGGGGCCCGCAATGAGCAGTTCTTC	CASSSTSGARNEQFF	TRBD2	.	TRBJ2-1	TRBV6-5
TGTGCCAGCAGCTTACAGGGACCCTTCGGGGAGACCCAGTACTTC	CASSLQGPFGETQYF	.	.	TRBJ2-5	TRBV7-2
TGTGCCAGCAGAAGACAGGGCCGGGGAGTGGGTAGCAATCAGCCCCAGCATTTT	CASRRQGRGVGSNQPQHF	TRBD1	.	TRBJ1-5	TRBV12-3/TRBV12-4
TGCAGTGCTAGGCGGGGACAGGGCTTTGACTCACCCCTCCACTTT	CSARRGQGFDSPLHF	TRBD1	.	TRBJ1-6	TRBV20-1